This T cell receptor beta chain originates from a study of cytomegalovirus exposure and HLA in healthy donors. Study summary: Later, an analysis reported that the 110 or so validation repertoires had used the same platform as the approximately 630 first-cohort repertoires.

The donors belonged to the approximately 120-subject validation cohort, separate from the approximately 700-subject first cohort. This CDR3 has 12 amino acids. In germline, CDR1 is SGHTA, CDR2 FQGTGA. Trimming stripped 2 bases from V and 5 bases from J, with 6 bases between. Of note for this clone: The target antigen is unknown.

Study-level findings and limits: Researchers catalogued about 150 TCR beta chains as cytomegalovirus-associated. The dataset shows that most TCR sequences were rare, while some public TCRs occurred in many donors.

The table came from immunoSEQ multiplex PCR; TCRdb's copy has only in-frame clones and leaves some out. The data show some 69,000 clones, roughly 96% seen once. This TCR came from a man younger than 35 in good health and CMV-seronegative. The source material was PBMCs. The chain couples TRBV7-3 to TRBJ1-1, with unresolved D. DNA of the CDR3: TGTGCCAGCAGCTTACCGGGGACTGAAGCTTTCTTT. Residues: CASSLPGTEAFF. Full variable domain (remainder filled in from reference TRBV7-3 and TRBJ1-1): GAGVSQTPSNKVTEKGKYVELRCDPISGHTALYWYRQSLGQGPEFLIYFQGTGAADDSGLPNDRFFAVRPEGSVSTLKIQRTERGDSAVYLCASSLPGTEAFFGQGTRLTVV.